Listed below are T cell receptor beta chains from one sample, sequenced in a study of blood T cell repertoires in COVID-19. Here immunoSEQ multiplex PCR was the method, and the copy in TCRdb shows in-frame clones only, minus some. The data contain approximately 270,000 clones, about 89% of them singletons. Sample: peripheral blood. All receptors come from a man between 45 and 60 years old with acute or convalescent COVID-19. Both conserved end residues are part of each CDR3. A D gene is named only where the DNA matches it firmly. The listing skips clone size in some rows; elsewhere it reads once, few, many or a size class.

cdr3_nt cdr3_aa d_call j_call v_call clone_size
TGTGCCAGCAGCTTGGACAGCGAAGACTACGAGCAGTACTTC CASSLDSEDYEQYF NA TRBJ2-7 TRBV11-3 NA
TGTGCCAGCAGTGCCCCACAGGGGGCCAACACTGAAGCTTTCTTT CASSAPQGANTEAFF TRBD1 TRBJ1-1 TRBV6-6 NA
TGTGCCACCAGTGATTGGGGCAGGAGCTCCTACAATGAGCAGTTCTTC CATSDWGRSSYNEQFF NA TRBJ2-1 TRBV24-1 NA
TGTGCCAGCAGAAGACAGGGCCCCACTGAAGCTTTCTTT CASRRQGPTEAFF TRBD1 TRBJ1-1 TRBV2 NA
TGTGCCAGCACCCCCGGGGGAGATACGCAGTATTTT CASTPGGDTQYF NA TRBJ2-3 TRBV7-2 NA
TGTGCCAGCAGTTTGCCGACAGGGAGGACGGGATCCTACAATGAGCAGTTCTTC CASSLPTGRTGSYNEQFF NA TRBJ2-1 TRBV27 once
TGTGCCAGCAGCTTGGCCGGGGGACCGGCGAACACCGGGGAGCTGTTTTTT CASSLAGGPANTGELFF NA TRBJ2-2 TRBV5-6 NA
TGTGCCAGCAGCCGGGATGTGCAGACTGAAGCTTTCTTT CASSRDVQTEAFF NA TRBJ1-1 TRBV5-6 once
TGCGCCAGCAGCTTAACAGCTATCCCCTCCACAGATACGCAGTATTTT CASSLTAIPSTDTQYF NA TRBJ2-3 TRBV5-1 NA
TGCAGCGCCCCGAGGACTAGCGGCTCCTACAATGAGCAGTTCTTC CSAPRTSGSYNEQFF TRBD2 TRBJ2-1 TRBV29-1 NA
TGCGCCAGCAGCCCCCCCGGACAGGGGGGGACGGAAAAACTGTTTTTT CASSPPGQGGTEKLFF TRBD1 TRBJ1-4 TRBV4-1 NA
TGCGCCAGCAGCTCAGGGGGAAGCAATCAGCCCCAGCATTTT CASSSGGSNQPQHF TRBD1 TRBJ1-5 TRBV5-1 NA
TGTGCCAGCAGCCAAGGCCCAGGGATTAATGAGCAGTTCTTC CASSQGPGINEQFF NA TRBJ2-1 TRBV3-1/TRBV3-2 NA
TGTGCCAGTAGTCCCTGGACAGGGATGAACACTGAAGCTTTCTTT CASSPWTGMNTEAFF TRBD1 TRBJ1-1 TRBV19 NA
TGTGCCTGGAGTCGACAGGGAGATCAGCCCCAGCATTTT CAWSRQGDQPQHF TRBD1 TRBJ1-5 TRBV30 NA